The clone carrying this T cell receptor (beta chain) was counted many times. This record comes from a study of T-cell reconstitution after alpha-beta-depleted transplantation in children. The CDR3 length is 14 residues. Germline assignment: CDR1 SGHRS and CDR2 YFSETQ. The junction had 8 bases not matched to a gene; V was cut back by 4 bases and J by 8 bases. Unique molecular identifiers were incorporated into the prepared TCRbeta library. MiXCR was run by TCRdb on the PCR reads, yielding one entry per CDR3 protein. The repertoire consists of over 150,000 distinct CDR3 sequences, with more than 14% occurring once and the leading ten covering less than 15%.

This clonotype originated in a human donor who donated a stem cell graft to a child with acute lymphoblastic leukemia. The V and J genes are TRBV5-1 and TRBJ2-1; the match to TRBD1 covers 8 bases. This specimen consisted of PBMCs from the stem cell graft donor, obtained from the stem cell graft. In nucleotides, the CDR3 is TGCGCCAGCAGCGCGGACAGGGATAGCCATGAGCAGTTCTTC. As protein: CASSADRDSHEQFF.